A single T cell receptor beta chain is shown here with its context. The CDR3 consists of 14 residues. Germline V gives CDR1 SGHTA, CDR2 FQGNSA. V shed 3 bases and J 5 bases; nucleotides not matched to a gene: 5. This record belongs to a study of blood T cell repertoires in COVID-19. Across the whole study: COVID-19 samples collected from the United States, Italy and Spain covered acute and convalescent phases. Sample material is recorded as cDNA or gDNA derived from T cells, B-cell-depleted T cells, or PBMCs.

Membership in each cohort depended on participant-reported clinical history. Sequenced by immunoSEQ multiplex PCR; TCRdb stores in-frame clones only, minus some. The table lists approximately 230,000 clones, 85% to 90% of them singletons. The clonotype was recovered from a woman in her 30s who had recovered from COVID-19. The gene calls are TRBV7-2 and TRBJ2-7, with 9 positions matching TRBD1. The sequenced material came from PBMCs or T cells enriched from blood (not recorded which). The CDR3 coding sequence is TGTGCCAGCAGCTTGGACAGGGGTAGCCACGAGCAGTACTTC. Translation gives CASSLDRGSHEQYF.